The 32 T cell receptor beta chains presented below share a single source sample, sequenced in a study of beta chain features in type 1 diabetes (dated by TCRdb to the late 2010s). Broad study findings and their caveats: In all four CD4+ subsets, TCRB CDR3 length was moderately but significantly shorter in type 1 diabetes patients.

Libraries were made using the immunoSEQ multiplex PCR assay. All of the isolated RNA was reverse transcribed with the High Capacity cDNA Reverse Transcription Kit, so expressed TCRB transcripts were sequenced. The table was pulled from immuneACCESS by TCRdb, which kept in-frame rearrangements only. Such tables lose some clones; where checked, under half of the loss comes from unresolved V genes, and the rest has no known cause. The sample profile shows a few hundred thousand clones; 20% of them were found once. 0.028% of the sample is taken by the ten largest. These receptors lack a known antigen. Sequencing was performed on naive CD4+ T cells from blood. The sample's cell subset or site label, in plain terms: true naive CD4+ T cells. The source is a middle-aged woman with type 1 diabetes.

This sequence joins TRBV11-2 and TRBJ2-2; D gene ambiguous. V shed 4 bases and J shed 2 bases, with 8 bases lying between them. Germline CDR1 SGHAT, CDR2 FQNNGV. The CDR3 has 14 residues. CDR3 in DNA: TGTGCCAGCAGCTCCACTCATAACACCGGGGAGCTGTTTTTT. Protein sequence: CASSSTHNTGELFF.

The gene calls are TRBV4-1 and TRBJ2-5; 11 bases agree with TRBD1. Germline assignment: CDR1 MGHRA and CDR2 YSYEKL. The CDR3 totals 15 residues. V was clipped by 0 bases and J by 4 bases; unmatched bases: 1. In nucleotides, the CDR3 is TGCGCCAGCAGCCAAGAGGACAGGGGGCGAGAGACCCAGTACTTC. Amino acids: CASSQEDRGRETQYF.

There are a few counts of this clone. The rearrangement uses TRBV5-4 and TRBJ1-2; 8 bases agree with TRBD1. Per germline, CDR1 SGHNT and CDR2 YYREEE (reference sequence). V lost 4 bases, J lost 7 bases, and 3 bases stayed unmatched. The CDR3 length is 12 residues. The chain's CDR3 is CASSMGQAGYTF. The CDR3 region has the DNA TGTGCCAGCAGCATGGGACAGGCTGGCTACACCTTC.

This chain uses TRBV5-1 with TRBJ2-4, with D perhaps matching TRBD1 (5 bases). This CDR3 has 16 residues. CDR1 is SGHRS, CDR2 YFSETQ, per germline. V lost 3 bases and J 0 bases, leaving 13 bases between the germline ends. The CDR3 loop is CASSSAGFLAKNIQYF. CDR3 nucleotide sequence: TGCGCCAGCAGCTCAGCAGGGTTTCTAGCCAAAAACATTCAGTACTTC.

This clone was detected only a few times. This chain uses TRBV7-2 with TRBJ2-5, with D possibly TRBD2 on 5 matching bases. CDR1 SGHTA and CDR2 FQGNSA come from the germline V gene. Trimming shortened V by 4 bases and J by 0 bases, and 6 bases separated the two germline ends. The CDR3 has 13 amino acids. CDR3 amino acids: CASSWTYQETQYF. The CDR3 DNA sequence: TGTGCCAGCAGCTGGACTTACCAAGAGACCCAGTACTTC.

This chain uses TRBV19 with TRBJ2-1; D is uncertain. With 4 bases removed from V and 0 bases from J, the gap between germline ends came to 10 bases. From germline, CDR1 is LNHDA and CDR2 SQIVND (reference sequence). The CDR3 totals 15 residues. This chain's CDR3 is CASSSVLNSYNEQFF. The CDR3 DNA reads TGTGCCAGTAGTAGCGTCCTTAACTCCTACAATGAGCAGTTCTTC.

The chain employs TRBV7-2 and TRBJ1-2, with a possible D match to TRBD1 (6 bases). Germline-derived CDR1 and CDR2 are SGHTA and FQGNSA. V lost 7 bases and J 8 bases, leaving 20 bases between the germline ends. The CDR3 runs to 14 residues. The CDR3, as DNA: TGTGCCAGCACATCAAGATGGGGGCTGGGGGGCTACACCTTC. This gives the protein CASTSRWGLGGYTF.

This clone turned up a few times. The rearrangement uses TRBV7-2 and TRBJ2-7; the match to TRBD2 covers 9 bases. The length of the CDR3 is 14 residues. In germline, CDR1 is SGHTA, CDR2 FQGNSA. V was clipped by 5 bases and J by 2 bases; unmatched bases: 4. Written as DNA, the CDR3 is TGTGCCAGCAGCGAGACTAGCGGAGCCTACGAGCAGTACTTC. It translates to CASSETSGAYEQYF.

The rearrangement joins TRBV2 to TRBJ2-5, with 11 bases aligning to TRBD2. Germline assignment: CDR1 SNHLY and CDR2 FYNNEI. V was pared by 5 bases and J by 5 bases, with 7 bases of the junction left unmatched. This CDR3 contains 15 residues. CDR3 residues: CASSNRLAGTETQYF. DNA of the CDR3: TGTGCCAGCAGTAACCGACTAGCGGGGACGGAGACCCAGTACTTC.

This chain joins TRBV30 and TRBJ2-2; tentative D call: TRBD2 (6 bases). This CDR3 comprises 16 residues. Germline V gene lookup returns CDR1 GTSNPN and CDR2 SVGIG (reference sequence). V lost 2 bases to trimming and J lost 0 bases, with 13 bases between them. The CDR3 nucleotides are TGTGCCTGGAGTCAAGGGGACTGGTCGAACACCGGGGAGCTGTTTTTT. It translates to CAWSQGDWSNTGELFF.

The J gene is TRBJ2-1, the V gene TRBV9, with 13 bases fitting TRBD2. Looked up from germline, CDR1 is SGDLS and CDR2 is YYNGEE. There are 16 residues in the CDR3. Losses at the gene ends were 3 bases for V and 6 bases for J; bases not matched to a gene: 6. The CDR3 here is CASSETSGGAPNEQFF. The CDR3 DNA follows: TGTGCCAGCAGCGAAACTAGCGGGGGGGCCCCCAATGAGCAGTTCTTC.

V and J are TRBV2 and TRBJ2-7; D gene unclear. Trimming shortened V by 6 bases and J by 0 bases, and 3 bases separated the two germline ends. The length of the CDR3 is 11 residues. Germline CDR1 SNHLY, CDR2 FYNNEI. The CDR3 protein is CASRASYEQYF. The CDR3 bases are TGTGCCAGCAGGGCCTCCTACGAGCAGTACTTC.

This chain joins TRBV5-1 and TRBJ2-5; D ambiguous. The V end was cut by 4 bases, the J end by 3 bases, with 10 bases between. Per the germline V gene, CDR1 is SGHRS and CDR2 is YFSETQ. This CDR3 contains 13 residues. This chain's CDR3 is CASSPPSEETQYF. The CDR3 DNA is TGCGCCAGCAGCCCCCCTTCGGAAGAGACCCAGTACTTC.

The chain has TRBV5-1 and TRBJ1-2; 7 nucleotides line up with TRBD1. Looked up from germline, CDR1 is SGHRS and CDR2 is YFSETQ. The V gene end was trimmed by 1 base and the J gene end by 4 bases; junction bases not matched to a gene: 4. The length of the CDR3 is 14 residues. The CDR3 here is CASSLLGTAYGYTF. In DNA, the CDR3 is TGCGCCAGCAGCTTGTTAGGGACAGCCTATGGCTACACCTTC.

The chain combines TRBV15 with TRBJ2-7, with 8 bases aligning to TRBD1. Germline V gives CDR1 LNHNV, CDR2 YYDKDF (reference sequence). The CDR3 is 14 residues long. V lost 4 bases, J lost 7 bases, and 9 bases stayed unmatched. The CDR3 DNA is TGTGCCACCAGCAAGGACAGGGCGCGCGTGGAGCAGTACTTC. It translates to CATSKDRARVEQYF.

This clone appeared a few times. V gene TRBV7-2 combines with J gene TRBJ1-1; D gene unclear. V gave up 5 bases and J gave up 0 bases, with 13 bases separating them. This CDR3 is built from 15 residues. Germline values: CDR1 SGHTA, CDR2 FQGNSA. The CDR3 coding sequence is TGTGCCAGCAGCCCGTGGGAGAGACTGAACACTGAAGCTTTCTTT. Translation gives CASSPWERLNTEAFF.

The chain joins TRBV7-9 to TRBJ2-1; 10 nucleotides line up with TRBD2. Unmatched junction bases numbered 10, after V lost 6 bases and J lost 5 bases. Germline V lookup: CDR1 SEHNR, CDR2 FQNEAQ (reference sequence). The CDR3 runs 16 residues. The CDR3 protein is CASSQLRTSGNNEQFF. The CDR3 DNA reads TGTGCCAGCAGTCAGTTACGGACTAGCGGAAACAATGAGCAGTTCTTC.

This clone was found once. The CDR3 sequence: CASSLLAGGSDEQFF. CDR3 nucleotide sequence: TGTGCCAGCAGCTTACTAGCGGGGGGGTCGGATGAGCAGTTCTTC. The chain employs TRBV7-2 and TRBJ2-1; TRBD2 matches at 12 bases. The V gene end was trimmed by 2 bases and the J gene end by 8 bases; junction bases not matched to a gene: 4. The germline CDR1 and CDR2 sequences are SGHTA and FQGNSA. The CDR3 extends over 15 amino acids. The complete variable domain, with remaining parts taken from reference TRBV7-2 and TRBJ2-1, reads GAGVSQSPSNKVTEKGKDVELRCDPISGHTALYWYRQSLGQGLEFLIYFQGNSAPDKSGLPSDRFSAERTGGSVSTLTIQRTQQEDSAVYLCASSLLAGGSDEQFFGPGTRLTVL.

This chain links TRBV19 with TRBJ1-2; 7 nucleotides align to TRBD1. The CDR3 has 13 residues. In germline, CDR1 is LNHDA, CDR2 SQIVND (reference sequence). V gave up 8 bases and J gave up 0 bases; unmatched junction bases: 3. The CDR3 DNA reads as TGTGCCAGTGAGGGACAGCCTAACTATGGCTACACCTTC. It is translated as CASEGQPNYGYTF.

The genes are TRBV28 and TRBJ1-4; 7 bases map to TRBD1. The CDR3 has 11 amino acids. Germline CDR1 is MDHEN and CDR2 is SYDVKM. The ends lost 5 bases at V and 11 bases at J; junction bases unmatched: 2. This CDR3 reads CASSATGKLFF. CDR3 nucleotide sequence: TGTGCCAGCAGTGCGACAGGGAAACTGTTTTTT.

In this sample, this clone turned up a few times. The chain combines TRBV5-1 with TRBJ1-4; D is ambiguous. The CDR3 has 15 residues. V was pared by 0 bases and J by 1 base, with 7 bases between. Germline-derived CDR1 and CDR2 are SGHRS and YFSETQ. The CDR3 nucleotides read TGCGCCAGCAGCTTGGGTGCGGGAACTAATGAAAAACTGTTTTTT. It is translated as CASSLGAGTNEKLFF.

This clone has only a few counts. V is TRBV27 and J is TRBJ2-1; 11 bases align to TRBD2. The CDR3 totals 14 residues. V was clipped by 7 bases and J by 7 bases; unmatched bases: 6. In germline, CDR1 is MNHEY, CDR2 SMNVEV (reference sequence). As DNA, the CDR3 is TGTGCCAGCACGGGGCTAGCGGGGGGAAATGAGCAGTTCTTC. Translating it yields CASTGLAGGNEQFF.

Worth noting for this clone: In the same sample, other DNA sequences code for this CDR3. The gene calls are TRBV28 and TRBJ1-1; D gene unclear. Germline V gene sequence: CDR1 MDHEN, CDR2 SYDVKM. The CDR3 consists of 12 residues. V lost 6 bases, J lost 0 bases, and 5 bases lay in between. The CDR3 is CASSEVNTEAFF. In nucleotides, the CDR3 is TGTGCCAGCAGCGAGGTGAACACTGAAGCTTTCTTT.

Comment on this clone: The sample holds other DNA sequences that translate to the same CDR3. The V gene is TRBV4-3, the J gene TRBJ2-1; 8 bases map to TRBD2. V shed 0 bases, J shed 2 bases, and the junction held 3 bases outside the gene matches. The CDR3 has 16 residues. Per the germline V gene, CDR1 is LGHNA and CDR2 is YSLEER. CDR3 DNA sequence: TGCGCCAGCAGCCAAGACAAGCGGGGGCCCTACAATGAGCAGTTCTTC. Translated: CASSQDKRGPYNEQFF.

This rearrangement joins TRBV5-1 to TRBJ2-1, with TRBD2 matching over 9 bases. With V trimmed by 2 bases and J by 1 base, 1 base remained unmatched. From germline, CDR1 is SGHRS and CDR2 YFSETQ. CDR3 length equals 15 residues. CDR3 sequence: CASSFLAGSYNEQFF. In nucleotides, the CDR3 is TGCGCCAGCAGCTTTCTAGCGGGGTCCTACAATGAGCAGTTCTTC.

J is TRBJ2-1 and V is TRBV30, with 12 bases matching TRBD2. V was clipped by 3 bases and J by 2 bases; unmatched bases: 2. Germline assignment: CDR1 GTSNPN and CDR2 SVGIG (reference sequence). This CDR3 contains 15 residues. DNA for the CDR3: TGTGCCTGGAGCGCTAGCGGGAGGGCCTACAATGAGCAGTTCTTC. Translation gives CAWSASGRAYNEQFF.

This clone has a handful of counts. The chain has TRBV28 and TRBJ2-4; 9 nucleotides agree with TRBD1. CDR3 length equals 14 residues. Trimming cost V 2 bases and J 8 bases; bases outside gene matches: 4. Germline V lookup: CDR1 MDHEN, CDR2 SYDVKM. In DNA, the CDR3 is TGTGCCAGCAGTTTAGGACAGGGGAGGGACATTCAGTACTTC. As protein: CASSLGQGRDIQYF.

This clone was seen a handful of times. The J gene is TRBJ2-3, the V gene TRBV28, with TRBD2 identical over 11 bases. CDR1 is MDHEN and CDR2 is SYDVKM in the germline V gene. This CDR3 is 19 amino acids long. After removal of 4 bases from V and 2 bases from J, the junction contained 14 bases not matched to a gene. The CDR3 DNA sequence: TGTGCCAGCAGTTCCTCTAGCGGGAGGTCTAACCTTTACACAGATACGCAGTATTTT. It encodes CASSSSSGRSNLYTDTQYF.

This chain joins TRBV6-5 and TRBJ2-1; D call uncertain. CDR1 and CDR2 (germline): MNHEY, SVGAGI. The CDR3 runs to 11 residues. Trimming removed 5 bases from V and 5 bases from J, with 4 bases in between. CDR3 bases: TGTGCCAGCAGTCGTAACAATGAGCAGTTCTTC. Translation: CASSRNNEQFF.

This clone has more than one count but fewer than ten. The rearrangement links TRBV29-1 to TRBJ2-1; perhaps TRBD1 as D (6 bases). The length of the CDR3 is 14 residues. CDR1 and CDR2 (germline): SQVTM, ANQGSEA. The ends were cut back, 7 bases at V and 2 bases at J, with 15 bases in the middle. CDR3 sequence: CSGTGTPTYNEQFF. CDR3 DNA: TGCAGCGGAACCGGGACACCCACCTACAATGAGCAGTTCTTC.

This clone was counted only a few times. The chain is built from TRBV2 and TRBJ1-4; possible D gene TRBD1, 6 bases. The CDR3 is made up of 15 amino acids. Germline CDR1 is SNHLY and CDR2 is FYNNEI. V lost 5 bases and J 4 bases, leaving 14 bases between the germline ends. The CDR3 protein is CASSQLGQFNEKLFF. In nucleotides, the CDR3 is TGTGCCAGCAGTCAACTAGGACAGTTTAATGAAAAACTGTTTTTT.

V usage is TRBV4-1 and J usage is TRBJ1-2, with D perhaps matching TRBD1 (6 bases). The V gene lost 4 bases and the J gene lost 6 bases, with 9 bases spanning the gap. From germline, CDR1 is MGHRA and CDR2 YSYEKL. The CDR3 covers 12 residues. CDR3 in amino acids: CASSRQADGYTF. CDR3 coding DNA: TGCGCCAGCAGCCGACAGGCCGATGGCTACACCTTC.